Each of the 13 T cell receptor beta chains below was sequenced from the same sample in a study of shared clonotypes between healthy human individuals. The table came from immunoSEQ multiplex PCR; TCRdb's copy has only in-frame clones and leaves some out. The sample lists approximately 1.5 million clones, 98% occurring once. Material: naive CD4+ T cells sorted from blood. Stated subset: CD45RA+ positively selected. The origin of the receptors is a man aged 25-40 years in good health.

Concerning this clone itself: Other DNA sequences within the sample encode an identical CDR3. The chain combines TRBV7-2 with TRBJ1-1; D is ambiguous. The CDR3 has 13 residues. CDR1 is SGHTA and CDR2 is FQGNSA in the germline V gene. V was clipped by 1 base and J by 2 bases, with 5 bases between them. The CDR3: CASSLEGNTEAFF. The CDR3 coding sequence is TGTGCCAGCAGCTTAGAGGGCAACACTGAAGCTTTCTTT. Based on the CDR3 plus reference TRBV7-2 and TRBJ1-1, the full variable domain is GAGVSQSPSNKVTEKGKDVELRCDPISGHTALYWYRQSLGQGLEFLIYFQGNSAPDKSGLPSDRFSAERTGGSVSTLTIQRTQQEDSAVYLCASSLEGNTEAFFGQGTRLTVV.

The genes are TRBV19 and TRBJ2-1, with a tentative D call TRBD2 (6 bases). The V end was cut by 7 bases, the J end by 8 bases, with 9 bases between. The V gene's germline CDR1 is LNHDA and CDR2 SQIVND (reference sequence). There are 11 residues in the CDR3. The CDR3 protein is CASIQRDEQFF. CDR3 nucleotide sequence: TGTGCCAGTATCCAGCGGGATGAGCAGTTCTTC.

Notes on this clone: One junction end disagrees with the germline gene, perhaps due to a read error. CDR3 protein: CASSSQAGGRLLF. DNA of the CDR3: TGTGCCAGCAGCTCTCAGGCGGGGGGGCGCCTACTCTTT. The chain has TRBV5-4 and TRBJ2-3; 9 bases match TRBD2. The germline V gene has CDR1 SGHNT and CDR2 YYREEE (reference sequence). The CDR3 contains 13 residues.

This clone was counted a few times. DNA of the CDR3: TGTGCCAGCAGTTACCCGAACACTGAAGCTTTCTTT. Encoded protein: CASSYPNTEAFF. This chain links TRBV6-6 with TRBJ1-1; D gene ambiguous. Germline V CDR1 and CDR2: MNHNY, SVGAGI (reference sequence). The ends were cut back, 2 bases at V and 1 base at J, with 2 bases in the middle. The CDR3 runs 12 residues.

The V and J genes are TRBV11-2 and TRBJ2-7, with a weak D call TRBD1 (6 bases). The CDR3 is 14 residues long. V dropped 3 bases and J dropped 2 bases, with 11 bases sitting between them. Germline V lookup: CDR1 SGHAT, CDR2 FQNNGV. In DNA form, the CDR3 reads TGTGCCAGCAGCTTTACAGGGCCAACCTACGAGCAGTACTTC. Translation: CASSFTGPTYEQYF. The full variable domain, in which reference TRBV11-2 and TRBJ2-7 provide the parts outside the CDR3, is EAGVAQSPRYKIIEKRQSVAFWCNPISGHATLYWYQQILGQGPKLLIQFQNNGVVDDSQLPKDRFSAERLKGVDSTLKIQPAKLEDSAVYLCASSFTGPTYEQYFGPGTRLTVT.

The genes are TRBV25-1 and TRBJ1-2; D perhaps matches TRBD1 (5 bases). This CDR3 comprises 14 residues. Per the germline V gene, CDR1 is MGHDK and CDR2 is SYGVNS. The germline V and J ends were trimmed by 4 bases and 5 bases, with 14 bases remaining between them. Here the CDR3 DNA reads TGTGCCAGCAGTGTAACTGGGACTCGATATGGCTACACCTTC. It yields the protein CASSVTGTRYGYTF.

The genes are TRBV15 and TRBJ1-5; D perhaps matches TRBD1 (5 bases). The CDR3 extends over 16 amino acids. Trimming pared 3 bases from V and 4 bases from J, leaving 16 bases between. The V gene's germline CDR1 is LNHNV and CDR2 YYDKDF (reference sequence). The CDR3 DNA is TGTGCCACCAGCAGGGGGGGGACGGATCGAAATCAGCCCCAGCATTTT. It yields the protein CATSRGGTDRNQPQHF.

As to this clone: Compared with germline, one end of the junction differs, possibly owing to a read error. This chain links TRBV30 with TRBJ2-7; no clear D. The CDR3 is made up of 12 amino acids. Per germline, CDR1 GTSNPN and CDR2 SVGIG (reference sequence). CDR3 nucleotides: TGTGCCTGGAGTCCATCTTCCTCCGAGCAGTACTTC. It codes for CAWSPSSSEQYF.

CDR3 residues: CASSVLLYGYTF. DNA of the CDR3: TGTGCCAGCAGTGTCCTCCTCTATGGCTACACCTTC. The gene calls are TRBV6-1 and TRBJ1-2, with unresolved D. The germline V gene has CDR1 MNHNS and CDR2 SASEGT. V lost 4 bases and J lost 4, with 7 bases in between. The CDR3 sequence is 12 residues long.

The rearrangement links TRBV6-6 to TRBJ1-4; D not certain. V was shortened by 8 bases and J by 8 bases, with 9 bases between the two germline ends. The CDR3 consists of 11 residues. CDR1 is MNHNY and CDR2 is SVGAGI in the germline V gene (reference sequence). The CDR3 DNA sequence: TGTGCCAGCCAAACTGGGGAAAAACTGTTTTTT. As protein: CASQTGEKLFF.

The chain carries TRBV7-7 and TRBJ2-1, with D perhaps assigned TRBD1 or TRBD2 (5 bases each). CDR1 SSHAT and CDR2 FNYEAQ come from the germline V gene (reference sequence). Trimming took 2 bases from V and 9 from J, leaving 14 bases between them. The CDR3 has 14 residues. The CDR3 DNA reads TGTGCCAGCAGCTTATTCGGGGCCGAAGGTGAGCAGTTCTTC. This translates into CASSLFGAEGEQFF. The variable domain in full, with the rest retrieved from reference TRBV7-7 and TRBJ2-1, is GAGVSQSPRYKVTKRGQDVTLRCDPISSHATLYWYQQALGQGPEFLTYFNYEAQPDKSGLPSDRFSAERPEGSISTLTIQRTEQRDSAMYRCASSLFGAEGEQFFGPGTRLTVL.

Note on this clone: In the same sample, other DNA sequences code for this CDR3. CDR3 DNA sequence: TGTGCCAGCAGTGAGGGGAGGGTGAACACTGAAGCTTTCTTT. Its translation is CASSEGRVNTEAFF. The chain couples TRBV6-1 to TRBJ1-1; no reliable D call. The V end was cut by 3 bases, the J end by 0 bases, with 8 bases between. The CDR3 spans 14 residues. The germline gives CDR1 MNHNS, CDR2 SASEGT.

This clone was counted a single time. The chain carries TRBV5-1 and TRBJ2-7; 9 nucleotides line up with TRBD2. This CDR3 comprises 16 residues. Trimming took 1 base from V and 0 from J; bases not matched to a gene: 5. Germline values: CDR1 SGHRS, CDR2 YFSETQ. CDR3 sequence (DNA): TGCGCCAGCAGCTTGTTAGCTAGCGGGAACTCCTACGAGCAGTACTTC. Its protein is CASSLLASGNSYEQYF.